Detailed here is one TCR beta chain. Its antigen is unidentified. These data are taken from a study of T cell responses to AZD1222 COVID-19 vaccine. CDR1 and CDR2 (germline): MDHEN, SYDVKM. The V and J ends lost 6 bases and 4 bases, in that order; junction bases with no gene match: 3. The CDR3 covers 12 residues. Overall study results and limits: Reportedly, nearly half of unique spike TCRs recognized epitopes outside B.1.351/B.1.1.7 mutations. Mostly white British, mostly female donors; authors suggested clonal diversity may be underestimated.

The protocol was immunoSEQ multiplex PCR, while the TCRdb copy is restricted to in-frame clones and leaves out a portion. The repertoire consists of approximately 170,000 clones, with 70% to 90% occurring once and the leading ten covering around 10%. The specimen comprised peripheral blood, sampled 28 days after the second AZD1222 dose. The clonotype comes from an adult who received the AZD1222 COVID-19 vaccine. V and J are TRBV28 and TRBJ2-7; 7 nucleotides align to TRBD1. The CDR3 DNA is TGTGCCAGCAGGTTACAGGGGTACGAGCAGTACTTC. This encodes CASRLQGYEQYF.